A single sample is the source of the 21 T cell receptor beta chains below, sequenced in a study of cytomegalovirus exposure and HLA in healthy donors. Here immunoSEQ multiplex PCR was the method, and the copy in TCRdb shows in-frame clones only, minus some. Of roughly 98,000 clones listed, roughly 87% were seen once; the top ten hold 6% to 6.5%. Specimen: PBMCs. The origin of the receptors is a man younger than 30 in good health and CMV-seropositive.

The chain employs TRBV27 and TRBJ2-2; 8 bases agree with TRBD2. With V trimmed by 10 bases and J by 6 bases, 10 bases remained unmatched. The germline V gene encodes CDR1 MNHEY and CDR2 SMNVEV (reference sequence). This CDR3 is 14 amino acids long. The chain's CDR3 is CATSGTSFAGELFF. For the CDR3, the DNA is TGTGCCACCTCCGGGACTAGTTTTGCCGGGGAGCTGTTTTTT.

This chain uses TRBV10-3 with TRBJ2-2, with 11 bases identical to TRBD2. The V segment lost 6 bases and the J segment 0 bases; nucleotides outside the gene matches: 6. Germline values: CDR1 ENHRY, CDR2 SYGVKD. This CDR3 comprises 17 residues. Here the CDR3 DNA reads TGTGCCATCAGAGGGACTAGCGGAGGCGCGAACACCGGGGAGCTGTTTTTT. Translated: CAIRGTSGGANTGELFF.

V and J are TRBV28 and TRBJ2-1; 11 nucleotides align to TRBD2. Germline lookup yields CDR1 MDHEN and CDR2 SYDVKM. The CDR3 loop spans 15 amino acids. The junction had 4 bases not matched to a gene; V was cut back by 6 bases and J by 3 bases. CDR3 DNA sequence: TGTGCCAGCAGGACCGGGACTAGCGGCTACAATGAGCAGTTCTTC. It yields the protein CASRTGTSGYNEQFF. Full variable domain (rest looked up from reference TRBV28 and TRBJ2-1): DVKVTQSSRYLVKRTGEKVFLECVQDMDHENMFWYRQDPGLGLRLIYFSYDVKMKEKGDIPEGYSVSREKKERFSLILESASTNQTSMYLCASRTGTSGYNEQFFGPGTRLTVL.

This chain joins TRBV5-6 and TRBJ1-1; weak D call: TRBD1 (6 bases). Germline V gene data show CDR1 as SGHDT and CDR2 as YYEEEE. The CDR3 extends over 15 amino acids. V lost 0 bases and J lost 5, with 14 bases in between. The CDR3 reads CASSLAGGGWTEAFF. CDR3 bases: TGTGCCAGCAGCTTGGCGGGGGGCGGGTGGACTGAAGCTTTCTTT.

The chain links TRBV5-4 to TRBJ1-3, with TRBD1 matching 8 bases. Germline loops: CDR1 SGHNT, CDR2 YYREEE (reference sequence). CDR3 length: 17 residues. Germline trimming cut 3 bases from V and 4 bases from J; bases unmatched to any gene: 12. The DNA for the CDR3 is TGTGCCAGCAGCTCCGCCACTCAGGGGGCGCTGGGAAACACCATATATTTT. Amino acid sequence: CASSSATQGALGNTIYF.

This chain connects TRBV25-1 to TRBJ2-3; 12 bases are shared with TRBD2. Germline trimming cut 0 bases from V and 6 bases from J; bases unmatched to any gene: 7. The CDR3 is made up of 17 amino acids. Germline CDR1 is MGHDK and CDR2 is SYGVNS. The CDR3 loop is CASSEYRGLAGGDTQYF. The CDR3 coding sequence is TGTGCCAGCAGTGAATACCGGGGCCTAGCGGGGGGGGATACGCAGTATTTT.

The chain uses TRBV10-1 and TRBJ2-1; TRBD2 matches at 8 bases. The junction had 4 bases not matched to a gene; V was cut back by 3 bases and J by 3 bases. This CDR3 region has 15 residues. Germline values: CDR1 WNHNN, CDR2 SYGVQD (reference sequence). CDR3 amino acids: CASSDPAGGYNEQFF. CDR3 nucleotide sequence: TGCGCCAGCAGTGACCCGGCGGGAGGCTACAATGAGCAGTTCTTC.

V gene TRBV28 combines with J gene TRBJ2-7; a possible D gene is TRBD2 (6 bases). V was shortened by 2 bases and J by 3 bases, with 8 bases between the two germline ends. The length of the CDR3 is 13 residues. Germline values: CDR1 MDHEN, CDR2 SYDVKM. The CDR3 loop reads CASSLAGSYEQYF. The CDR3 DNA sequence: TGTGCCAGCAGTTTAGCGGGAAGCTACGAGCAGTACTTC.

The V gene is TRBV12-5, the J gene TRBJ2-1; TRBD2 matches at 12 bases. With 2 bases clipped from V and 9 bases from J, the junction kept 8 bases outside the gene matches. The germline V gene has CDR1 LGHNT and CDR2 FRNRAP. There are 16 residues in the CDR3. CDR3 loop: CASGLYLAGGPGEQFF. Here the CDR3 DNA reads TGTGCTAGTGGTTTGTACCTAGCGGGGGGGCCAGGTGAGCAGTTCTTC.

The rearrangement links TRBV29-1 to TRBJ2-5, with 7 bases identical to TRBD2. CDR1 is SQVTM, CDR2 ANQGSEA, per germline. J lost 2 bases, V lost 7 bases, and 1 base had no gene match. The CDR3 length is 11 residues. The CDR3 region has the DNA TGCAGCGCGGGAGGACAAGAGACCCAGTACTTC. Encoded protein: CSAGGQETQYF. Full variable domain (remainder filled in from reference TRBV29-1 and TRBJ2-5): SAVISQKPSRDICQRGTSLTIQCQVDSQVTMMFWYRQQPGQSLTLIATANQGSEATYESGFVIDKFPISRPNLTFSTLTVSNMSPEDSSIYLCSAGGQETQYFGPGTRLLVL.

V gene TRBV7-3 combines with J gene TRBJ2-1, with TRBD2 matching 11 bases. The CDR3 contains 14 residues. Germline V gene lookup returns CDR1 SGHTA and CDR2 FQGTGA. The V segment lost 4 bases and the J segment 11 bases; nucleotides outside the gene matches: 7. CDR3 sequence: CASSSGTSGTQQFF. In DNA, the CDR3 is TGTGCCAGCAGCTCCGGGACTAGCGGAACACAGCAGTTCTTC.

The chain couples TRBV7-9 to TRBJ2-5; a possible D gene is TRBD2 (6 bases). Per germline, CDR1 SEHNR and CDR2 FQNEAQ (reference sequence). V was shortened by 6 bases and J by 5 bases, with 16 bases between the two germline ends. The CDR3 runs to 14 residues. The CDR3 DNA follows: TGTGCCAGCAGGGGCAGACTAGACGGCGAGACCCAGTACTTC. Its translation: CASRGRLDGETQYF. Drawing the rest from reference TRBV7-9 and TRBJ2-5, the complete variable domain is DTGVSQNPRHKITKRGQNVTFRCDPISEHNRLYWYRQTLGQGPEFLTYFQNEAQLEKSRLLSDRFSAERPKGSFSTLEIQRTEQGDSAMYLCASRGRLDGETQYFGPGTRLLVL.

V usage is TRBV5-1 and J usage is TRBJ2-1; 12 nucleotides align to TRBD2. Germline V gene sequence: CDR1 SGHRS, CDR2 YFSETQ. The CDR3 contains 16 residues. With V trimmed by 3 bases and J by 9 bases, 10 bases remained unmatched. CDR3 amino acids: CASSSPSSGGDVEQFF. The DNA of the CDR3 is TGCGCCAGCAGCTCTCCCTCTAGCGGGGGGGATGTTGAGCAGTTCTTC.

This sequence joins TRBV6-5 and TRBJ1-1; D not resolved. The CDR3 is made up of 12 amino acids. V lost 2 bases, J lost 5 bases, and 6 bases lay in between. Looked up from germline, CDR1 is MNHEY and CDR2 is SVGAGI. DNA for the CDR3: TGTGCCAGCAGTTACGGAGGAACTGAAGCTTTCTTT. It encodes CASSYGGTEAFF.

The CDR3 reads CASSFGQASYEQYF. CDR3 bases: TGTGCCAGCAGTTTCGGACAGGCCTCCTACGAGCAGTACTTC. The genes are TRBV28 and TRBJ2-7, with 7 positions matching TRBD1. This CDR3 has 14 residues. The ends lost 3 bases at V and 0 bases at J; junction bases unmatched: 2. The germline V gene encodes CDR1 MDHEN and CDR2 SYDVKM.

The CDR3 sequence: CASSLRTGPSTDTQYF. In DNA form, the CDR3 reads TGTGCCAGCAGCCTTCGGACAGGGCCTAGCACAGATACGCAGTATTTT. The chain recombines TRBV9 with TRBJ2-3; the match to TRBD1 covers 8 bases. This CDR3 has 16 amino acids. V was pared by 4 bases and J by 0 bases, with 7 bases of the junction left unmatched. Germline CDR1 reads SGDLS; CDR2 reads YYNGEE.

The chain has TRBV6-5 and TRBJ2-7; tentative D call: TRBD1 (5 bases). V was pared by 7 bases and J by 3 bases, with 16 bases between. Germline V gives CDR1 MNHEY, CDR2 SVGAGI. This CDR3 is 14 amino acids long. DNA for the CDR3: TGTGCCAGCAACCCCCCCTGGCAGGGCTACGAGCAGTACTTC. Translation gives CASNPPWQGYEQYF.

This clone was recorded only once. The rearrangement uses TRBV18 and TRBJ2-2; 12 positions agree with TRBD2. This CDR3 spans 16 amino acids. After removal of 2 bases from V and 6 bases from J, the junction contained 4 bases not matched to a gene. Germline CDR1 is KGHSH and CDR2 is LQKENI. The CDR3 here is CASSPTTSGRPGELFF. DNA for the CDR3: TGTGCCAGCTCACCAACGACTAGCGGGAGACCCGGGGAGCTGTTTTTT.

This rearrangement joins TRBV7-3 to TRBJ2-7; 7 bases are shared with TRBD2. The germline gives CDR1 SGHTA, CDR2 FQGTGA. The CDR3 has 13 residues. With V trimmed by 1 base and J by 12 bases, 9 bases remained unmatched. In DNA form, the CDR3 reads TGTGCCAGCAGCTTAAATTGGGGGGGGAAACTGTACTTC. Protein product: CASSLNWGGKLYF.

The V call is TRBV11-3, the J call TRBJ1-4; D might be TRBD1 (6 bases). The CDR3 is 15 amino acids. Germline V CDR1 and CDR2: SGHNT, YENEEA. Trimming cost V 4 bases and J 5 bases, with 14 bases left between them. CDR3 amino acids: CASSSQSDRNEKLFF. Here the CDR3 DNA reads TGTGCCAGCAGCTCCCAATCCGACAGGAATGAAAAACTGTTTTTT.

J is TRBJ1-1 and V is TRBV7-3; TRBD1 might be the D (5 bases). V lost 4 bases to trimming and J lost 4 bases, with 13 bases between them. The CDR3 is 14 amino acids. Germline CDR1 reads SGHTA; CDR2 reads FQGTGA. CDR3 loop: CASSSRQGSTEAFF. In DNA form, the CDR3 reads TGTGCCAGCAGCTCACGGCAGGGAAGCACTGAAGCTTTCTTT.